A selection of T cell receptor beta chains follows, all from one sample in a study of beta chain features in type 1 diabetes. Some clones are missing from TCRdb's copy, which holds only in-frame ones; the method was immunoSEQ multiplex PCR. In the table there are about 900,000 clones, around a sixth of which are singletons. The specimen sequenced was naive CD4+ T cells from blood. The receptors were sampled from a woman under 30 in good health. Both conserved end residues are part of each CDR3. Fields, in order: V gene, J gene, clone size, CDR3 protein. Size is omitted from some rows. Given values are once, few, many or a class for expanded clones.

V gene: TRBV19
J gene: TRBJ1-1
clone size: NA
CDR3 protein: CASRDQANTEAFF

V gene: TRBV9
J gene: TRBJ2-3
clone size: NA
CDR3 protein: CASSVSASGFTDTQYF

V gene: TRBV5-1
J gene: TRBJ2-1
clone size: NA
CDR3 protein: CASSLVPQGSGDNEQFF

V gene: TRBV11-2
J gene: TRBJ2-1
clone size: few
CDR3 protein: CASSSPGGDRYNEQFF

V gene: TRBV29-1
J gene: TRBJ2-5
clone size: NA
CDR3 protein: CSVEFGAETQYF

V gene: TRBV19
J gene: TRBJ1-5
clone size: NA
CDR3 protein: CASSSGDWQPQHF

V gene: TRBV7-2
J gene: TRBJ2-5
clone size: few
CDR3 protein: CASSLGGQGAWETQYF

V gene: TRBV4-3
J gene: TRBJ2-2
clone size: few
CDR3 protein: CASSQDRRGSTGELFF

V gene: TRBV7-2
J gene: TRBJ2-3
clone size: NA
CDR3 protein: CASSLWASLVADTQYF

V gene: TRBV29-1
J gene: TRBJ2-5
clone size: few
CDR3 protein: CSVPAWASDAQYF

V gene: TRBV6-6
J gene: TRBJ1-1
clone size: once
CDR3 protein: CASSRAGMNTEAFF

V gene: TRBV7-3
J gene: TRBJ2-6
clone size: few
CDR3 protein: CASSKDRDGANVLTF

V gene: TRBV5-1
J gene: TRBJ2-3
clone size: few
CDR3 protein: CASSLVYRRLAGMADTQYF

V gene: TRBV11-2
J gene: TRBJ2-1
clone size: NA
CDR3 protein: CASSRQNRAEVSYNEQFF

V gene: TRBV7-2
J gene: TRBJ2-1
clone size: NA
CDR3 protein: CASSLAREKYGEQFF

V gene: TRBV4-2
J gene: TRBJ2-3
clone size: NA
CDR3 protein: CASSQGRANTDTQYF

V gene: TRBV18
J gene: TRBJ2-5
clone size: few
CDR3 protein: CASSGQGSEETQYF

V gene: TRBV28
J gene: TRBJ2-1
clone size: few
CDR3 protein: CASSWGTSGTRQFF

V gene: TRBV10-3
J gene: TRBJ2-5
clone size: NA
CDR3 protein: CAISGQDPKETQYF

V gene: TRBV28
J gene: TRBJ2-7
clone size: few
CDR3 protein: CASSTTGSYNYEQYF

V gene: TRBV19
J gene: TRBJ2-2
clone size: few
CDR3 protein: CASRRQFGRNTGELFF

V gene: TRBV7-6
J gene: TRBJ2-2
clone size: NA
CDR3 protein: CASSLRQGAHTGELFF

V gene: TRBV28
J gene: TRBJ2-7
clone size: NA
CDR3 protein: CASSLKVRGINEQYF

V gene: TRBV7-9
J gene: TRBJ1-1
clone size: NA
CDR3 protein: CASSKQGEGREAFF

V gene: TRBV5-1
J gene: TRBJ2-1
clone size: few
CDR3 protein: CASSETTGGSYNEQFF

V gene: TRBV7-2
J gene: TRBJ1-4
clone size: NA
CDR3 protein: CAGSSDRVFEKLFF

V gene: TRBV19
J gene: TRBJ2-5
clone size: NA
CDR3 protein: CASTRGGLPQETQYF

V gene: TRBV7-2
J gene: TRBJ2-5
clone size: NA
CDR3 protein: CASSMDGWYQETQYF

V gene: TRBV20-1
J gene: TRBJ1-2
clone size: NA
CDR3 protein: CSYDRGADF

V gene: TRBV10-3
J gene: TRBJ2-3
clone size: few
CDR3 protein: CATGENTQYF

V gene: TRBV9
J gene: TRBJ1-1
clone size: NA
CDR3 protein: CASSVGGSMNTEAFF

V gene: TRBV19
J gene: TRBJ1-2
clone size: few
CDR3 protein: CASTRQLSSFWYTF

V gene: TRBV2
J gene: TRBJ1-1
clone size: few
CDR3 protein: CASGMNTEAFF

V gene: TRBV6-6
J gene: TRBJ2-3
clone size: NA
CDR3 protein: CASSYDGLGTDTQYF

V gene: TRBV10-3
J gene: TRBJ2-7
clone size: NA
CDR3 protein: CAITGGTGGEYEQYF

V gene: TRBV15
J gene: TRBJ2-5
clone size: NA
CDR3 protein: CATSRVAGTSGRETQYF

V gene: TRBV11-2
J gene: TRBJ2-1
clone size: few
CDR3 protein: CASRRDFRRGEQFF

V gene: TRBV7-9
J gene: TRBJ2-5
clone size: few
CDR3 protein: CASSLTGLETQYF

V gene: TRBV9
J gene: TRBJ2-5
clone size: NA
CDR3 protein: CASSVGRWETQYF

V gene: TRBV29-1
J gene: TRBJ2-5
clone size: few
CDR3 protein: CSVEFSGETQYF

V gene: TRBV6-5
J gene: TRBJ2-2
clone size: few
CDR3 protein: CASSYSPPTIPGELFF

V gene: TRBV5-1
J gene: TRBJ2-2
clone size: few
CDR3 protein: CASSLDGTGELFF

V gene: TRBV19
J gene: TRBJ2-1
clone size: few
CDR3 protein: CASSIQEYNEQFF

V gene: TRBV7-2
J gene: TRBJ1-5
clone size: few
CDR3 protein: CASSLLGQGNQPQHF

V gene: TRBV27
J gene: TRBJ2-1
clone size: many
CDR3 protein: CASTTSSRYNEQFF

V gene: TRBV18
J gene: TRBJ2-3
clone size: few
CDR3 protein: CASSPVVDTQYF

V gene: TRBV5-6
J gene: TRBJ2-1
clone size: NA
CDR3 protein: CASSLTLGANEQFF

V gene: TRBV7-6
J gene: TRBJ2-7
clone size: NA
CDR3 protein: CASSLRGGRDYEQYF

V gene: TRBV5-4
J gene: TRBJ2-7
clone size: NA
CDR3 protein: CASSLSNAEQYF